Reported below is one T cell receptor beta chain. This record belongs to a study of TIL therapy for anti-PD-1-resistant metastatic lung cancer. The libraries were made with immunoSEQ v3. The data were produced by immunoSEQ multiplex PCR, yet TCRdb's version contains in-frame clones alone and is incomplete. The sample lists about 36,000 clones; 73% were seen once. Time point of the sample: pre-treatment sample, taken before nivolumab and TIL therapy. The CDR3 consists of 13 residues. The germline V and J ends were trimmed by 5 bases and 3 bases, with 7 bases remaining between them. Germline CDR1 MNHEY, CDR2 SVGAGI.

V gene TRBV6-5 combines with J gene TRBJ2-2; D remains unclear. This receptor was obtained from a person between 30 and 80 years old with non-small cell lung cancer. Here the sequenced sample was blood, taken at baseline. The CDR3 DNA follows: TGTGCCAGCAGTAAAACAGACACCGGGGAGCTGTTTTTT. As protein: CASSKTDTGELFF.